One sample yielded the 4 T cell receptor beta chains listed below, sequenced in a study of shared clonotypes between healthy human individuals. Assay: immunoSEQ multiplex PCR; the TCRdb copy retains only in-frame clones and omits some. The repertoire includes around 600,000 clones, approximately 97% of them detected once, and 0.057% sits in the top ten. The specimen sequenced was naive CD4+ T cells sorted from blood. This sample's subset: CD45RA+ positively selected. Source of these receptors: a young woman in good health.

This clone came up once. DNA of the CDR3: TGCGCCAGCAGCCAAGAGCTAGCGCGGGGATATGAGCAGTTCTTC. The encoded protein is CASSQELARGYEQFF. The V gene is TRBV4-1, the J gene TRBJ2-1, with a possible D match to TRBD2 (6 bases). From germline, CDR1 is MGHRA and CDR2 YSYEKL. Trimming pared 0 bases from V and 8 bases from J, leaving 14 bases between. The CDR3 consists of 15 residues.

The gene calls are TRBV6-5 and TRBJ2-3; TRBD2 agrees at 11 bases. The CDR3 contains 15 residues. CDR1 is MNHEY, CDR2 SVGAGI, per germline. The V segment lost 6 bases and the J segment 2 bases; nucleotides outside the gene matches: 4. The CDR3 DNA follows: TGTGCCAGCAGACGACTAGCGGGAATCACAGATACGCAGTATTTT. Its protein product is CASRRLAGITDTQYF.

Only one count was recorded for this clone. This rearrangement joins TRBV5-1 to TRBJ2-3; 7 bases agree with TRBD1. Germline CDR1 and CDR2: SGHRS and YFSETQ. J was trimmed by 2 bases and V by 2 bases; bases with no gene match: 5. The CDR3 runs 15 residues. The CDR3 loop reads CASSLTGDITDTQYF. The CDR3 DNA sequence: TGCGCCAGCAGCTTAACAGGGGATATCACAGATACGCAGTATTTT.

V usage is TRBV6-5 and J usage is TRBJ2-7; D is possibly TRBD2 (5 bases). This CDR3 region has 15 residues. Trimming left V 6 bases short and J 5 bases short, with 20 bases between. Germline assignment: CDR1 MNHEY and CDR2 SVGAGI. CDR3 amino acids: CASSYRRGNRHEQYF. The CDR3 DNA reads TGTGCCAGCAGCTACCGACGGGGAAACCGCCACGAGCAGTACTTC.